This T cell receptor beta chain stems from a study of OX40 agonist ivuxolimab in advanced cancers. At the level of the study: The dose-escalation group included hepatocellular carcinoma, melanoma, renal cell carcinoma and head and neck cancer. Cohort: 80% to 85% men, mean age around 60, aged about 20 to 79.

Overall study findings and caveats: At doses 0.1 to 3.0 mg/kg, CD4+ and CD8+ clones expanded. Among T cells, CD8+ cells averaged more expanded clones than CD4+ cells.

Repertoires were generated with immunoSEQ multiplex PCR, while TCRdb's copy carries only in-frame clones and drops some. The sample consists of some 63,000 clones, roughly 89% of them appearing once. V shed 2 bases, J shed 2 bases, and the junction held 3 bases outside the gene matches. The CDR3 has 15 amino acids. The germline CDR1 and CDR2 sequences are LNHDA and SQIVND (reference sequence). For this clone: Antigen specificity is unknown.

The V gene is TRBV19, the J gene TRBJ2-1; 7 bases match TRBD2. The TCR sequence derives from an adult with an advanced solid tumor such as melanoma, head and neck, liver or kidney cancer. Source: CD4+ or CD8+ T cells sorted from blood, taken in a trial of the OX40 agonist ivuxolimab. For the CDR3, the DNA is TGTGCCAGTAGTATAAGCGGGAACCCCTACAATGAGCAGTTCTTC. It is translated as CASSISGNPYNEQFF.